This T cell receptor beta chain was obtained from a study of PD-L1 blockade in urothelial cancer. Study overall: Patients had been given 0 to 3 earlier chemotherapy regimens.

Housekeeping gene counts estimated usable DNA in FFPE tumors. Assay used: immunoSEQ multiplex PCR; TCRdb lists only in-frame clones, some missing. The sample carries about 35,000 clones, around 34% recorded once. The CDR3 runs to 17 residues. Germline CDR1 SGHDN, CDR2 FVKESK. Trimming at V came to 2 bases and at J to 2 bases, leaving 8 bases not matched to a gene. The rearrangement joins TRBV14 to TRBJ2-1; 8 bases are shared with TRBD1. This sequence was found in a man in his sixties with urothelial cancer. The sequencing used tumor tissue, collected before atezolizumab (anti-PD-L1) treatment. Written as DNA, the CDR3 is TGTGCCAGCAGCCAACAGGGGGCAAGGAGGACCTACAATGAGCAGTTCTTC. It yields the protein CASSQQGARRTYNEQFF.